These 23 T cell receptor beta chains originate from one sample sequenced in a study of identical twins. TCRdb re-analysed the 5' RACE reads in MiXCR, keeping a single row per CDR3 protein. This table has 1.5 million to 2 million distinct CDR3 sequences, roughly a third appearing once. The sequenced sample consisted of cord blood. These receptors all come from a newborn girl in good health.

The rearrangement links TRBV12-3 or TRBV12-4 to TRBJ2-1; 12 bases are a match to TRBD2. Losses at the gene ends were 4 bases for V and 0 bases for J; bases not matched to a gene: 10. There are 19 residues in the CDR3. The CDR3 DNA follows: TGTGCCAGCAGTTCAAATCCCGGACTAGCGGGGCGCTCCTACAATGAGCAGTTCTTC. Translated: CASSSNPGLAGRSYNEQFF.

The chain is built from TRBV28 and TRBJ2-7; TRBD1 is a possible D gene (6 bases). Germline V CDR1 and CDR2: MDHEN, SYDVKM. V was shortened by 3 bases and J by 6 bases, with 21 bases between the two germline ends. The CDR3 runs 16 residues. The CDR3 region has the DNA TGTGCCAGCAGTTTGGGGGCCCGGGGAAGGGTTTCCGAGCAGTACTTC. Its protein product is CASSLGARGRVSEQYF.

The chain combines TRBV28 with TRBJ1-2; possible D gene TRBD1, 6 bases. The CDR3 is 15 residues long. Per the germline V gene, CDR1 is MDHEN and CDR2 is SYDVKM. Trimming cost V 2 bases and J 2 bases, with 12 bases left between them. CDR3 coding DNA: TGTGCCAGCAGTTTACCCTGGACAGAGAACTATGGCTACACCTTC. Translating it yields CASSLPWTENYGYTF.

The CDR3 protein is CSARQGGEQYF. CDR3 bases: TGCAGTGCTAGACAGGGAGGCGAGCAGTACTTC. The chain carries TRBV20-1 and TRBJ2-7, with TRBD2 as a possible D gene (6 bases). In germline, CDR1 is DFQATT, CDR2 SNEGSKA (reference sequence). The CDR3 spans 11 residues. The V gene lost 2 bases and the J gene lost 6 bases, with 8 bases spanning the gap.

The chain recombines TRBV2 with TRBJ1-2; D is undetermined. The V gene's germline CDR1 is SNHLY and CDR2 FYNNEI. V was shortened by 2 bases and J by 8 bases, with 3 bases between the two germline ends. The CDR3 is 10 residues long. The CDR3, as DNA: TGTGCCAGCAGTGAACGCGGCTACACCTTC. Residues: CASSERGYTF.

This clonotype was picked up a small number of times. The chain links TRBV6-5 to TRBJ1-1, with D tentatively TRBD1 (5 bases). Trimming stripped 2 bases from V and 11 bases from J, with 9 bases between. This CDR3 is 11 amino acids long. The germline V gene encodes CDR1 MNHEY and CDR2 SVGAGI. The CDR3 spells CASSYGGRAFF. CDR3 DNA sequence: TGTGCCAGCAGTTACGGGGGGAGGGCTTTCTTT.

The V gene is TRBV5-1, the J gene TRBJ2-5; 15 bases line up with TRBD2. The CDR3 consists of 16 residues. V gave up 0 bases and J gave up 11 bases; unmatched junction bases: 8. Germline lookup yields CDR1 SGHRS and CDR2 YFSETQ. CDR3: CASSLAGLAGGSWQYF. CDR3 sequence (DNA): TGCGCCAGCAGCTTGGCGGGACTAGCGGGGGGCTCATGGCAGTACTTC. The full variable domain, rest sourced from reference TRBV5-1 and TRBJ2-5, is KAGVTQTPRYLIKTRGQQVTLSCSPISGHRSVSWYQQTPGQGLQFLFEYFSETQRNKGNFPGRFSGRQFSNSRSEMNVSTLELGDSALYLCASSLAGLAGGSWQYFGPGTRLLVL.

Only a few counts were recorded for this clonotype. The rearrangement joins TRBV5-1 to TRBJ2-5; 10 nucleotides match TRBD1. The CDR3 totals 14 residues. V trimming: 5 bases; J trimming: 11 bases; junction bases outside the gene matches: 12. Germline V gene sequence: CDR1 SGHRS, CDR2 YFSETQ. The CDR3 DNA reads as TGCGCCAGCAGTTCCGGGACAGGGGTCTACGGGCAGTACTTC. Translation: CASSSGTGVYGQYF.

In this sample, this clonotype turned up many times. The chain has TRBV10-3 and TRBJ2-1; 14 nucleotides match TRBD2. Losses at the gene ends were 10 bases for V and 9 bases for J; bases not matched to a gene: 5. The CDR3 runs to 13 residues. Germline V gene sequence: CDR1 ENHRY, CDR2 SYGVKD. CDR3: CASSGTSGSEQFF. In DNA, the CDR3 is TGTGCCAGCTCCGGGACTAGCGGGAGTGAGCAGTTCTTC.

This chain joins TRBV5-5 and TRBJ2-5; 8 bases are shared with TRBD1. The CDR3 consists of 15 residues. J was trimmed by 3 bases and V by 2 bases; bases with no gene match: 6. The germline gives CDR1 SGHKS, CDR2 YYEKEE (reference sequence). The CDR3 DNA sequence: TGTGCCAGCAGCTTCCTGGACAGGGACAAAGAGACCCAGTACTTC. Translating gives CASSFLDRDKETQYF.

This clonotype was detected many times. The rearrangement uses TRBV11-2 and TRBJ2-7; the D is unclear. Germline V lookup: CDR1 SGHAT, CDR2 FQNNGV. V lost 5 bases and J lost 2, with 16 bases in between. The CDR3 has 15 amino acids. DNA of the CDR3: TGTGCCAGCAGCCAAAACAGAGTCGAAGCCTACGAGCAGTACTTC. It specifies CASSQNRVEAYEQYF. Full variable domain (missing parts from reference TRBV11-2 and TRBJ2-7): EAGVAQSPRYKIIEKRQSVAFWCNPISGHATLYWYQQILGQGPKLLIQFQNNGVVDDSQLPKDRFSAERLKGVDSTLKIQPAKLEDSAVYLCASSQNRVEAYEQYFGPGTRLTVT.

This clonotype occurred a few times. V is TRBV11-2 and J is TRBJ2-1, with 13 bases identical to TRBD2. Germline CDR1 is SGHAT and CDR2 is FQNNGV. The trim removed 3 bases at V and 4 bases at J, leaving 9 bases unmatched. The CDR3 extends over 18 amino acids. CDR3: CASSFYPGTSGNYNEQFF. The CDR3 coding sequence is TGTGCCAGCAGCTTTTACCCCGGGACTAGCGGGAATTACAATGAGCAGTTCTTC.

This clonotype was picked up a small number of times. The genes are TRBV6-1 and TRBJ2-7; D gene uncertain. The CDR3 is made up of 12 amino acids. Between the trimmed V and J ends, which lost 7 bases and 2 bases, there was a span of 9 bases. CDR1 and CDR2 (germline): MNHNS, SASEGT. CDR3 DNA: TGTGCCAGCAACGACCCTCCCTACGAGCAGTACTTC. This encodes CASNDPPYEQYF.

This clonotype was detected a few times. This sequence joins TRBV7-9 and TRBJ2-3, with D perhaps TRBD2 (5 bases). Germline lookup yields CDR1 SEHNR and CDR2 FQNEAQ (reference sequence). CDR3 size: 15 residues. Trimming removed 1 base at V and 3 bases at J, with 11 bases between. CDR3: CASSLVGVGTDTQYF. The CDR3 nucleotides read TGTGCCAGCAGCTTAGTGGGAGTCGGAACAGATACGCAGTATTTT.

There are a few counts of this clonotype. V usage is TRBV20-1 and J usage is TRBJ1-1; no clear D. Germline CDR1 reads DFQATT; CDR2 reads SNEGSKA (reference sequence). The CDR3 is 12 residues long. The V end was cut by 3 bases, the J end by 4 bases, with 9 bases between. The CDR3 coding sequence is TGCAGTGCTAGGCGGCAGGTCACTGAAGCTTTCTTT. Its translation is CSARRQVTEAFF.

Only one count was recorded for this clonotype. The chain recombines TRBV6-1 with TRBJ1-2, with D maybe TRBD1 (5 bases). Per germline, CDR1 MNHNS and CDR2 SASEGT. Trimming pared 3 bases from V and 7 bases from J, leaving 18 bases between. This CDR3 is 15 amino acids long. CDR3 amino acids: CASSDIGRVRGGYTF. In DNA form, the CDR3 reads TGTGCCAGCAGTGACATAGGCAGGGTTCGAGGTGGCTACACCTTC.

This clonotype has a handful of counts. This chain joins TRBV28 and TRBJ2-6, with D hard to call. V gave up 8 bases and J gave up 3 bases, with 17 bases separating them. The CDR3 consists of 16 residues. Germline CDR1 and CDR2: MDHEN and SYDVKM. The CDR3 protein is CASRASFSSGANVLTF. For the CDR3, the DNA is TGTGCCAGCCGGGCCTCTTTTAGCAGTGGGGCCAACGTCCTGACTTTC.

This clonotype was recorded once. The V gene is TRBV7-2, the J gene TRBJ1-2; 8 bases match TRBD1. CDR1 is SGHTA, CDR2 FQGNSA, per germline. The CDR3 has 14 amino acids. The junction had 7 bases not matched to a gene; V was cut back by 4 bases and J by 6 bases. The CDR3, as DNA: TGTGCCAGCAGCTCATTAAGGACAGGGCATGGCTACACCTTC. It encodes CASSSLRTGHGYTF.

V and J are TRBV5-6 and TRBJ2-7; no clear D gene. This CDR3 is 15 amino acids long. V gave up 1 base and J gave up 2 bases, with 13 bases separating them. Germline CDR1 and CDR2: SGHDT and YYEEEE. The CDR3 nucleotides read TGTGCCAGCAGCTTGTTATCCGACCATCCCTACGAGCAGTACTTC. Its protein product is CASSLLSDHPYEQYF.

The chain couples TRBV2 to TRBJ2-5; D perhaps matches TRBD1 (5 bases). The V gene lost 7 bases and the J gene lost 5 bases, with 14 bases spanning the gap. The CDR3 is 13 residues long. Germline values: CDR1 SNHLY, CDR2 FYNNEI. This chain's CDR3 is CASINPGMETQYF. CDR3 bases: TGTGCCAGCATTAACCCAGGGATGGAGACCCAGTACTTC.

The chain uses TRBV4-2 and TRBJ1-5, with D possibly matching TRBD1 (5 bases). Trimming removed 1 base from V and 6 bases from J, with 16 bases in between. The V gene's germline CDR1 is LGHNA and CDR2 YNFKEQ. This CDR3 comprises 16 residues. DNA for the CDR3: TGTGCCAGCAGCCAAGTGAAGGGACCTGCAGGTCAGCCCCAGCATTTT. Translating it yields CASSQVKGPAGQPQHF.

The table lists this clonotype with a few counts. The J gene is TRBJ1-3, the V gene TRBV4-2; weak D call: TRBD1 (5 bases). The CDR3 contains 17 residues. V gave up 0 bases and J gave up 1 base, with 13 bases separating them. Germline CDR1 and CDR2: LGHNA and YNFKEQ. The CDR3 is CASSQEESGSSGNTIYF. CDR3 DNA sequence: TGTGCCAGCAGCCAAGAGGAATCAGGGAGTTCTGGAAACACCATATATTTT.

The rearrangement joins TRBV4-1 to TRBJ1-2; 8 bases agree with TRBD1. V was clipped by 2 bases and J by 4 bases; unmatched bases: 6. Germline CDR1 and CDR2: MGHRA and YSYEKL. The CDR3 has 15 amino acids. The CDR3 region is CASSQPDRDSYGYTF. The DNA for the CDR3 is TGCGCCAGCAGCCAACCGGACAGGGACAGCTATGGCTACACCTTC.